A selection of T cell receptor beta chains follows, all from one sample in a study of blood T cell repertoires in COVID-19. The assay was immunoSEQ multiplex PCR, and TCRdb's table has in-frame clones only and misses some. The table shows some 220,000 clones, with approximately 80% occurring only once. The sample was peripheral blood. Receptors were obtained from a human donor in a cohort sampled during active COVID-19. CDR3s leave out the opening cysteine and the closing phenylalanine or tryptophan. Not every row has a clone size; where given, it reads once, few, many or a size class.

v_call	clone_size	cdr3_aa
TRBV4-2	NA	ASSQDRQGSNYGYT
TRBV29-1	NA	SVVGQFGYT
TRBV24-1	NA	ATSASGGVGTGELF
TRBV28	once	ASSFPGGDNSPLH
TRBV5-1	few	ASSFLGPGMNTEAF
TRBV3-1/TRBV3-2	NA	ASSRVPGLYEQY
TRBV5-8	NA	ASSPRRRGRRDTQY
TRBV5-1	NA	ASSNLVAGSYEQY
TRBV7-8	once	ASSLDRRDEQF
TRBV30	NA	AWSGEGNQPQH
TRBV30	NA	AWSVGLESTEAF
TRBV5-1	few	ASSDAPGQTYEQY
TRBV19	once	ATKGRDRGYNEQF
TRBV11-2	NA	ASSLLGTGGFEKLF
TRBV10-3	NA	AVGQGYGYT
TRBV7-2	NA	ASSSDRLVGNTIY
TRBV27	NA	ASSLSGSRNTIY
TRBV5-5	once	ASSPWANEQF
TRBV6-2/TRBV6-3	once	ASSYIIQGARDEKLF
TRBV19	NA	ASSRAGSVRVIYNEQF
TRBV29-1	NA	SVAGQGYGYT
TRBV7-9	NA	ASSFQARGHTQY